These 27 T cell receptor beta chains originate from one sample sequenced in a study of vaccination and CD4 T cells after COVID-19. Sequencing of the DNA from cultured CD4+ T cells was carried out with the Oncomine TCR Beta short-read assay. TCRdb used MiXCR to reprocess the PCR reads, holding one entry per CDR3 protein. The data contain some 20,000 distinct CDR3 sequences, 44% of them seen just once; the ten biggest clones take up about a fifth. As for treatment: roughly 10-day PBMC culture with coronavirus spike peptide pools or control peptides (ViraFEST assay). These receptors are not linked to any known antigen. The sequencing here drew on CD4+ T cells from blood, cultured in vitro, taken before SARS-CoV-2 vaccination. The receptors stem from a human donor who received a COVID-19 vaccine.

This chain uses TRBV27 with TRBJ2-3; the D is unclear. Deletions cut 3 bases from V and 8 bases from J, with 18 bases between. From germline, CDR1 is MNHEY and CDR2 SMNVEV (reference sequence). CDR3 length: 15 residues. The CDR3 DNA reads as TGTGCCAGCAGTTTCACGGGTCTACCTTATGGTACGCAGTATTTT. It translates to CASSFTGLPYGTQYF.

This clonotype has just a few counts. The J gene is TRBJ1-1, the V gene TRBV1. TRBV1 represents a pseudogene. The CDR3 extends over 14 amino acids. In DNA, the CDR3 is TGCACCAGCAGCCGCCGTGGAGGAAACACTGAAGCTTTCTTT. Amino acids: CTSSRRGGNTEAFF.

This clonotype has only a few counts. CDR3 bases: TGTGCCAGCAGCTCACCCGACACCTCAAGGGCAGATACGCAGTATTTT. Translation gives CASSSPDTSRADTQYF. The V call is TRBV7-8, the J call TRBJ2-3; D remains unclear. The CDR3 consists of 16 residues. Germline CDR1 is SGHVS and CDR2 is FQNEAQ. The V and J ends lost 4 bases and 4 bases respectively, with 18 bases between them.

The chain recombines TRBV2 with TRBJ2-3; 9 bases match TRBD2. V lost 7 bases, J lost 7 bases, and 6 bases stayed unmatched. Germline V lookup: CDR1 SNHLY, CDR2 FYNNEI. This CDR3 spans 13 amino acids. CDR3 nucleotide sequence: TGTGCCAGCAACCAAGCGGGGGGAAATACGCAGTATTTT. It specifies CASNQAGGNTQYF. Full variable domain (missing parts from reference TRBV2 and TRBJ2-3): EPEVTQTPSHQVTQMGQEVILRCVPISNHLYFYWYRQILGQKVEFLVSFYNNEISEKSEIFDDQFSVERPDGSNFTLKIRSTKLEDSAMYFCASNQAGGNTQYFGPGTRLTVL.

The chain uses TRBV27 and TRBJ2-3, with TRBD2 identical over 11 bases. After removal of 8 bases from V and 2 bases from J, the junction contained 6 bases not matched to a gene. Germline CDR1 MNHEY, CDR2 SMNVEV (reference sequence). The CDR3 totals 15 residues. The chain's CDR3 is CASQLAGDSTDTQYF. The CDR3 DNA sequence: TGTGCCAGCCAACTAGCGGGGGACTCCACAGATACGCAGTATTTT.

The V call is TRBV20-1, the J call TRBJ1-1; D is perhaps TRBD1 (5 bases). The CDR3 sequence is 12 residues long. CDR1 is DFQATT and CDR2 is SNEGSKA in the germline V gene (reference sequence). Deletions cut 3 bases from V and 4 bases from J, with 9 bases between. In DNA, the CDR3 is TGCAGTGCTAGCAGGGCTAGCACTGAAGCTTTCTTT. As protein: CSASRASTEAFF.

The CDR3 spells CSVEDVGDSRYYGYTF. Here the CDR3 DNA reads TGCAGCGTTGAAGATGTAGGGGACAGTCGATACTATGGCTACACCTTC. The chain is built from TRBV29-1 and TRBJ1-2, with 7 positions matching TRBD1. Trimming took 0 bases from V and 3 from J; bases not matched to a gene: 10. Germline lookup yields CDR1 SQVTM and CDR2 ANQGSEA. The CDR3 contains 16 residues.

V usage is TRBV27 and J usage is TRBJ2-2; 12 bases match TRBD1. The CDR3 spans 16 residues. Germline CDR1 reads MNHEY; CDR2 reads SMNVEV (reference sequence). The junction had 10 bases not matched to a gene; V was cut back by 6 bases and J by 8 bases. The CDR3 is CASSRSGQGAFGELFF. In nucleotides, the CDR3 is TGTGCCAGCAGCCGCTCGGGACAGGGGGCATTTGGGGAGCTGTTTTTT.

In this sample, this clonotype turned up a few times. This chain uses TRBV30 with TRBJ1-6; TRBD1 matches at 11 bases. J gave up 3 bases and V 1 base, and 2 bases lay outside the gene matches. The CDR3 has 16 residues. CDR1 is GTSNPN and CDR2 is SVGIG in the germline V gene (reference sequence). CDR3 protein: CAWSAGTGGYNSPLHF. The CDR3 nucleotides are TGTGCCTGGAGTGCCGGGACAGGGGGCTATAATTCACCCCTCCACTTT. Using reference TRBV30 and TRBJ1-6 for the parts outside the CDR3, the full variable domain is SQTIHQWPATLVQPVGSPLSLECTVEGTSNPNLYWYRQAAGRGLQLLFYSVGIGQISSEVPQNLSASRPQDRQFILSSKKLLLSDSGFYLCAWSAGTGGYNSPLHFGNGTRLTVT.

The chain combines TRBV5-1 with TRBJ1-1; TRBD1 matches at 7 bases. CDR1 and CDR2 from the germline V gene are SGHRS and YFSETQ. The CDR3 consists of 12 residues. V was clipped by 4 bases and J by 4 bases; unmatched bases: 1. The DNA for the CDR3 is TGCGCCAGCAGCCCAGGGGGCACTGAAGCTTTCTTT. Amino acid sequence: CASSPGGTEAFF.

This clonotype occurred a few times. The DNA of the CDR3 is TGTGCCAGCAGGGATTTAGCTAACTATGGCTACACCTTC. Its protein product is CASRDLANYGYTF. This sequence joins TRBV6-1 and TRBJ1-2, with D unresolved. The germline V and J ends were trimmed by 6 bases and 0 bases, with 8 bases remaining between them. The CDR3 has 13 residues. Germline CDR1 MNHNS, CDR2 SASEGT.

The chain is built from TRBV5-1 and TRBJ2-3, with 7 nucleotides matching TRBD2. This CDR3 comprises 18 residues. With V trimmed by 4 bases and J by 2 bases, 16 bases remained unmatched. Per the germline V gene, CDR1 is SGHRS and CDR2 is YFSETQ. The CDR3 spells CASSERSKRGITTDTQYF. CDR3 DNA: TGCGCCAGCAGCGAAAGGAGCAAGCGGGGAATAACCACAGATACGCAGTATTTT. The full variable domain, in which reference TRBV5-1 and TRBJ2-3 provide the parts outside the CDR3, is KAGVTQTPRYLIKTRGQQVTLSCSPISGHRSVSWYQQTPGQGLQFLFEYFSETQRNKGNFPGRFSGRQFSNSRSEMNVSTLELGDSALYLCASSERSKRGITTDTQYFGPGTRLTVL.

The gene calls are TRBV19 and TRBJ1-5; D not resolved. V was cut by 3 bases and J by 6 bases, with 12 bases left in between. The CDR3 is 14 amino acids. Germline V gene sequence: CDR1 LNHDA, CDR2 SQIVND (reference sequence). CDR3 sequence (DNA): TGTGCCAGTAGTATCCTGGGGTATTCTCAGCCCCAGCATTTT. Translating gives CASSILGYSQPQHF.

A few counts support this clonotype. The chain couples TRBV5-4 to TRBJ2-5; 10 bases map to TRBD1. This CDR3 has 13 amino acids. V trimming: 3 bases; J trimming: 7 bases; junction bases outside the gene matches: 3. Germline V gives CDR1 SGHNT, CDR2 YYREEE (reference sequence). In nucleotides, the CDR3 is TGTGCCAGCAGCTCCGGACAGGGGGGGACCCAGTACTTC. Translation gives CASSSGQGGTQYF.

This rearrangement joins TRBV27 to TRBJ1-2; 7 bases are a match to TRBD1. CDR1 is MNHEY and CDR2 is SMNVEV in the germline V gene (reference sequence). Trimming at V came to 7 bases and at J to 5 bases, leaving 4 bases not matched to a gene. The CDR3 length is 12 residues. CDR3 DNA sequence: TGTGCCAGCACTGTCAGGGGGTATGGCTACACCTTC. This gives the protein CASTVRGYGYTF.

V is TRBV7-8 and J is TRBJ2-6; 7 bases fit TRBD1. The CDR3 loop spans 17 amino acids. The germline V gene encodes CDR1 SGHVS and CDR2 FQNEAQ. Unmatched junction bases numbered 9, after V lost 5 bases and J lost 2 bases. In nucleotides, the CDR3 is TGTGCCAGCAGCCGAAACGACAGGGCAGCTGGGGCCAACGTCCTGACTTTC. Its translation: CASSRNDRAAGANVLTF.

The sample holds a few counts of this clonotype. The V and J genes are TRBV20-1 and TRBJ1-5; a possible D gene is TRBD1 (5 bases). Trimming removed 3 bases at V and 6 bases at J, with 12 bases between. CDR3 size: 13 residues. Germline V lookup: CDR1 DFQATT, CDR2 SNEGSKA (reference sequence). The CDR3 protein is CSASRQGGQPQHF. In DNA, the CDR3 is TGCAGTGCTAGTAGGCAGGGAGGTCAGCCCCAGCATTTT.

This sequence joins TRBV6-1 and TRBJ1-2; D is uncertain. The V and J ends lost 9 bases and 4 bases respectively, with 15 bases between them. Germline V gene sequence: CDR1 MNHNS, CDR2 SASEGT. The CDR3 has 13 residues. The CDR3 sequence: CASTPGRTYGYTF. The CDR3 nucleotides read TGTGCCAGTACACCTGGACGGACCTATGGCTACACCTTC.

The rearrangement joins TRBV5-1 to TRBJ2-3; 11 nucleotides align to TRBD1. The CDR3 has 15 residues. CDR1 is SGHRS, CDR2 YFSETQ, per germline. V gave up 0 bases and J gave up 9 bases; unmatched junction bases: 6. The CDR3 bases are TGCGCCAGCAGCTTGGGGACAGGGGGCGCGGGGACGCAGTATTTT. Its translation is CASSLGTGGAGTQYF.

V is TRBV6-5 and J is TRBJ1-5, with D unresolved. CDR3 size: 15 residues. Germline-derived CDR1 and CDR2 are MNHEY and SVGAGI. Between the trimmed V and J ends, which lost 3 bases and 6 bases, there was a span of 15 bases. CDR3 region: CASSYRASRGQPQHF. As DNA, the CDR3 is TGTGCCAGCAGTTATCGGGCCTCCCGGGGTCAGCCCCAGCATTTT.

This clonotype appeared a few times. V is TRBV7-9 and J is TRBJ1-5; the D is unclear. Trimming removed 4 bases at V and 9 bases at J, with 13 bases between. CDR1 and CDR2 from the germline V gene are SEHNR and FQNEAQ (reference sequence). The CDR3 is 13 residues long. CDR3 sequence reads: CASSSAQSGPQHF. CDR3 nucleotides: TGTGCCAGCAGCTCAGCCCAATCGGGGCCCCAGCATTTT.

This clonotype was seen only a few times. Here the CDR3 reads CASSLSQGGYNSPLHF. The CDR3, as DNA: TGTGCCAGCAGCTTAAGCCAGGGGGGCTATAATTCACCCCTCCACTTT. The chain joins TRBV5-4 to TRBJ1-6; TRBD1 aligns across 7 bases. Germline V gives CDR1 SGHNT, CDR2 YYREEE (reference sequence). This CDR3 is 16 amino acids long. V was pared by 2 bases and J by 3 bases, with 5 bases of the junction left unmatched. The full variable domain, its missing parts supplied by reference TRBV5-4 and TRBJ1-6, is ETGVTQSPTHLIKTRGQQVTLRCSSQSGHNTVSWYQQALGQGPQFIFQYYREEENGRGNFPPRFSGLQFPNYSSELNVNALELDDSALYLCASSLSQGGYNSPLHFGNGTRLTVT.

This sequence joins TRBV11-2 and TRBJ1-5; 8 nucleotides line up with TRBD1. Germline V gene data show CDR1 as SGHAT and CDR2 as FQNNGV. The CDR3 has 15 amino acids. Trimming at V came to 4 bases and at J to 5 bases, leaving 7 bases not matched to a gene. The CDR3 here is CASSYSTGGDQPQHF. The CDR3 bases are TGTGCCAGCAGCTACTCAACAGGGGGGGATCAGCCCCAGCATTTT. The full variable domain, its missing parts supplied by reference TRBV11-2 and TRBJ1-5, is EAGVAQSPRYKIIEKRQSVAFWCNPISGHATLYWYQQILGQGPKLLIQFQNNGVVDDSQLPKDRFSAERLKGVDSTLKIQPAKLEDSAVYLCASSYSTGGDQPQHFGDGTRLSIL.

This chain links TRBV2 with TRBJ2-5; 10 bases agree with TRBD1. Trimming cost V 3 bases and J 5 bases; bases outside gene matches: 6. The CDR3 covers 15 residues. In germline, CDR1 is SNHLY, CDR2 FYNNEI. The CDR3 DNA reads TGTGCCAGCAGTGACGCCGACAGGGGGCGGGAGACCCAGTACTTC. Translating gives CASSDADRGRETQYF.

This chain joins TRBV18 and TRBJ2-5; D is unclear. The CDR3 covers 13 residues. The V and J ends lost 3 bases and 5 bases respectively, with 10 bases between them. Germline CDR1 reads KGHSH; CDR2 reads LQKENI. Here the CDR3 reads CASSPSNLETQYF. CDR3 DNA sequence: TGTGCCAGCTCACCGTCAAACTTGGAGACCCAGTACTTC. Using reference TRBV18 and TRBJ2-5 for the parts outside the CDR3, the full variable domain is NAGVMQNPRHLVRRRGQEARLRCSPMKGHSHVYWYRQLPEEGLKFMVYLQKENIIDESGMPKERFSAEFPKEGPSILRIQQVVRGDSAAYFCASSPSNLETQYFGPGTRLLVL.

The J gene is TRBJ2-7, the V gene TRBV18; TRBD2 agrees at 8 bases. This CDR3 has 16 residues. V dropped 0 bases and J dropped 2; count of bases not matched to a gene: 6. Germline V CDR1 and CDR2: KGHSH, LQKENI. DNA for the CDR3: TGTGCCAGCTCACCACCCGTAGCGGGGCGCACCTACGAGCAGTACTTC. Residues: CASSPPVAGRTYEQYF.

This clonotype was counted once. V gene TRBV20-1 combines with J gene TRBJ2-5; 7 nucleotides agree with TRBD2. The length of the CDR3 is 14 residues. J was trimmed by 0 bases and V by 1 base; bases with no gene match: 2. CDR1 DFQATT and CDR2 SNEGSKA come from the germline V gene (reference sequence). Written as DNA, the CDR3 is TGCAGTGCTAGAGGGGGGGGGAACCAAGAGACCCAGTACTTC. This codes for CSARGGGNQETQYF.